This T cell receptor beta chain was sequenced during a study of OX40 agonist ivuxolimab in advanced cancers. On the study more broadly: A diagnosis of hepatocellular carcinoma, melanoma, renal cell or head and neck cancer was present in dose-escalation patients.

The CDR3 sequence is 15 residues long. CDR1 is MRHNA and CDR2 is SNTAGT in the germline V gene. The V and J ends lost 2 bases and 0 bases, in that order; junction bases with no gene match: 1. Using immunoSEQ multiplex PCR, the repertoire was profiled, and TCRdb retains in-frame clones only, with some absent. The table lists approximately 45,000 clones, approximately 86% of them singletons. General observations from the study: Among some nonresponders, normalized T-cell clonal expansion was also low. At 0.1 to 3.0 mg/kg, clonal expansion of CD4+ and CD8+ blood T cells had occurred by week 6. CD8+ T cells averaged more expanded clones than CD4+.

Regarding this clone: What it binds is not known.

The clonotype was recovered from an adult with an advanced solid tumor such as melanoma, head and neck, liver or kidney cancer. The chain employs TRBV6-4 and TRBJ2-3; 8 bases are shared with TRBD2. The material was CD4+ or CD8+ T cells sorted from blood, obtained in a trial of the OX40 agonist ivuxolimab. CDR3 DNA sequence: TGTGCCAGCAGTGACGCTAGCGGGAGCACAGATACGCAGTATTTT. Its translation: CASSDASGSTDTQYF.